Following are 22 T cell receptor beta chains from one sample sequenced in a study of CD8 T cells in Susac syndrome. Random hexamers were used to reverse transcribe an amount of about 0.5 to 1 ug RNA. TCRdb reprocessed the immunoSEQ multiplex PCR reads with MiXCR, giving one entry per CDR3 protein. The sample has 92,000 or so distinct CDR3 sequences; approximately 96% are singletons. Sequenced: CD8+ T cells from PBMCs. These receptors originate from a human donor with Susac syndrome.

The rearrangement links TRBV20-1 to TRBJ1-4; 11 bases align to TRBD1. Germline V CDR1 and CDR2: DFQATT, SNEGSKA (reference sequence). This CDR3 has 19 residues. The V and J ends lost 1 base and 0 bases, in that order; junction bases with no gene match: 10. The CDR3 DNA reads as TGCAGTGCTAGAGCCCGGACAGGGGGCTCCCCCACAACTAATGAAAAACTGTTTTTT. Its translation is CSARARTGGSPTTNEKLFF.

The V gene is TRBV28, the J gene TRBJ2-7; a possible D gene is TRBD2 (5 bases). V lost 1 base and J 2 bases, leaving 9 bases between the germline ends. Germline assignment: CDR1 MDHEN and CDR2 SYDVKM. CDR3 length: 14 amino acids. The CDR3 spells CASSLSGRPYEQYF. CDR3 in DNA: TGTGCCAGCAGTTTATCGGGAAGGCCCTACGAGCAGTACTTC.

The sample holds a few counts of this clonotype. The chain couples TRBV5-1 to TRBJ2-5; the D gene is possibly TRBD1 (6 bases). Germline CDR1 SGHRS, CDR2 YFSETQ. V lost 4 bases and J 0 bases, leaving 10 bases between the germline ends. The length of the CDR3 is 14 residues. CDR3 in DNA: TGCGCCAGCAGCCCGGGACACTACCAAGAGACCCAGTACTTC. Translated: CASSPGHYQETQYF. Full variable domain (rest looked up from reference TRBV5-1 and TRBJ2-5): KAGVTQTPRYLIKTRGQQVTLSCSPISGHRSVSWYQQTPGQGLQFLFEYFSETQRNKGNFPGRFSGRQFSNSRSEMNVSTLELGDSALYLCASSPGHYQETQYFGPGTRLLVL.

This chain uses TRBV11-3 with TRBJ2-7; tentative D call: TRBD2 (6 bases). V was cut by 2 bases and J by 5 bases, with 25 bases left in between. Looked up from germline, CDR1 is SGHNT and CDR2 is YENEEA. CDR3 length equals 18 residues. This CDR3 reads CASSLNSRGTARGDEQYF. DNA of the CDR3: TGTGCCAGCAGCTTAAACTCTCGCGGGACCGCAAGGGGCGACGAGCAGTACTTC.

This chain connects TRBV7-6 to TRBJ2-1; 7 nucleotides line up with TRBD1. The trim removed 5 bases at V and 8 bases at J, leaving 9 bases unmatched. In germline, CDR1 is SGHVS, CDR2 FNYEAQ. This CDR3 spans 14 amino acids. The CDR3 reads CASSPLDRVDEQFF. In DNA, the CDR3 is TGTGCCAGCAGCCCACTTGACAGGGTAGATGAGCAGTTCTTC.

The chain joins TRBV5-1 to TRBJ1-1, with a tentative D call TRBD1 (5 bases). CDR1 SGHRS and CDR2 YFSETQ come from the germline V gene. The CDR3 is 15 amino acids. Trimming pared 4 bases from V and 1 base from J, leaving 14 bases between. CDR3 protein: CASSRAGPPNTEAFF. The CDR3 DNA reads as TGCGCCAGCAGCCGGGCGGGGCCCCCGAACACTGAAGCTTTCTTT.

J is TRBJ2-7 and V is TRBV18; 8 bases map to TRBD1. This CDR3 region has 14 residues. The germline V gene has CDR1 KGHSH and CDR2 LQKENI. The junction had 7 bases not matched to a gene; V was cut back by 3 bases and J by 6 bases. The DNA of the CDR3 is TGTGCCAGCTCACCTGCGACAGGGGAGCGCGAGCAGTACTTC. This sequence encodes CASSPATGEREQYF.

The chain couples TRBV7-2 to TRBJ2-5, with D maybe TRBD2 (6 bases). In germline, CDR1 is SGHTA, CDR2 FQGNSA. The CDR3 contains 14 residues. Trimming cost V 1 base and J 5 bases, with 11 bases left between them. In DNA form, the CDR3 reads TGTGCCAGCAGCTTAGTTGCGGGGAGGGAGACCCAGTACTTC. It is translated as CASSLVAGRETQYF.

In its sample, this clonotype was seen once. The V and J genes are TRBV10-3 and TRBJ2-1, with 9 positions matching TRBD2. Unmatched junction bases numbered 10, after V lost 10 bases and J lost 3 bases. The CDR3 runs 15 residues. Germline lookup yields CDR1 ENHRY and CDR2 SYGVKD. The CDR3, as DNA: TGTGCCAGCCATCCTAGCGGGGAGATCTACAATGAGCAGTTCTTC. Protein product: CASHPSGEIYNEQFF.

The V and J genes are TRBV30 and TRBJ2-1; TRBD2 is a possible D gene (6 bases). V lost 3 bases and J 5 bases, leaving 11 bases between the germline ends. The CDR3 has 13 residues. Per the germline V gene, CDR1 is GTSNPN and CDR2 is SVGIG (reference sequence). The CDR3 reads CAWRGSGHNEQFF. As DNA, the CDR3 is TGTGCCTGGAGGGGTAGCGGCCACAATGAGCAGTTCTTC. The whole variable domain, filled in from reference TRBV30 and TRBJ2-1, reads SQTIHQWPATLVQPVGSPLSLECTVEGTSNPNLYWYRQAAGRGLQLLFYSVGIGQISSEVPQNLSASRPQDRQFILSSKKLLLSDSGFYLCAWRGSGHNEQFFGPGTRLTVL.

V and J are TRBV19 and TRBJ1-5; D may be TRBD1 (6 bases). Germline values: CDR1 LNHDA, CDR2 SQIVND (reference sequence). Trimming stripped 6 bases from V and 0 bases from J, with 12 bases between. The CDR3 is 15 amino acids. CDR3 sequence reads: CASSTTGPSNQPQHF. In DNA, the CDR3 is TGTGCCAGTAGCACGACAGGACCTAGCAATCAGCCCCAGCATTTT.

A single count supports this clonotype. The CDR3 nucleotides read TGCAGTGCTAGAGAGAACAGGGGAGCGCATTCACCCCTCCACTTT. This encodes CSARENRGAHSPLHF. This rearrangement joins TRBV20-1 to TRBJ1-6, with 7 bases fitting TRBD1. Germline CDR1 and CDR2: DFQATT and SNEGSKA (reference sequence). V lost 0 bases, J lost 8 bases, and 7 bases stayed unmatched. There are 15 residues in the CDR3.

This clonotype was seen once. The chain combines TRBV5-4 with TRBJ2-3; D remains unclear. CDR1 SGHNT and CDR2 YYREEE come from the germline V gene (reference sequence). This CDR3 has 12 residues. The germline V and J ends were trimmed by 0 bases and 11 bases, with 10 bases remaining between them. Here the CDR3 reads CASSLGAVEQYF. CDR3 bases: TGTGCCAGCAGCTTGGGCGCGGTGGAGCAGTATTTT.

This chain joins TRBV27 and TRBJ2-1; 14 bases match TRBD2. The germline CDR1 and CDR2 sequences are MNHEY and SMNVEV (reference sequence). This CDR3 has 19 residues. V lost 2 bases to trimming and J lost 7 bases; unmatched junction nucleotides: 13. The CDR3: CASSLLGTSGGFPGNEQFF. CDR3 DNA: TGTGCCAGCAGTTTACTTGGGACTAGCGGGGGTTTCCCGGGGAATGAGCAGTTCTTC.

CDR3 protein: CASRGGIQETQYF. CDR3 DNA: TGTGCCAGCAGAGGGGGGATACAAGAGACCCAGTACTTC. The J gene is TRBJ2-5, the V gene TRBV2; D possibly uses TRBD1 or TRBD2 (6 bases each). Germline V gene sequence: CDR1 SNHLY, CDR2 FYNNEI. CDR3 length equals 13 residues. The V and J ends lost 6 bases and 2 bases respectively, with 10 bases between them. Variable domain in full (rest from reference TRBV2 and TRBJ2-5): EPEVTQTPSHQVTQMGQEVILRCVPISNHLYFYWYRQILGQKVEFLVSFYNNEISEKSEIFDDQFSVERPDGSNFTLKIRSTKLEDSAMYFCASRGGIQETQYFGPGTRLLVL.

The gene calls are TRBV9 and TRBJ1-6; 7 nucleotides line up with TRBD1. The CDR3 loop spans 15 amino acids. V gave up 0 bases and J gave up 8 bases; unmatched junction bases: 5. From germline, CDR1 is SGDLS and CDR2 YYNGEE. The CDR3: CASSVETGTDSPLHF. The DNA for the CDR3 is TGTGCCAGCAGCGTAGAGACAGGGACCGATTCACCCCTCCACTTT.

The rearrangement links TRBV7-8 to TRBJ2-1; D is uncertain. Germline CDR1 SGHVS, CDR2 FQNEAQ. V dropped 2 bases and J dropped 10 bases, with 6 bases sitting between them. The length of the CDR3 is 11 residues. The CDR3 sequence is CASSLRMEQFF. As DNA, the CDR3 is TGTGCCAGCAGCTTACGGATGGAGCAGTTCTTC.

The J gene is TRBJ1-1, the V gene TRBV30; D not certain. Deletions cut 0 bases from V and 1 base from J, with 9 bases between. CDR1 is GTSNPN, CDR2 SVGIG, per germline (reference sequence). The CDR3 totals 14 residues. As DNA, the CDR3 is TGTGCCTGGAGTGTAGGGTCAGGGAACACTGAAGCTTTCTTT. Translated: CAWSVGSGNTEAFF.

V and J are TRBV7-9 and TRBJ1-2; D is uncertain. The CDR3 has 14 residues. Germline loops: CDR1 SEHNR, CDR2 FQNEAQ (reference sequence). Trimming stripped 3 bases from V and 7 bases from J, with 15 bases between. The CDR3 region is CASSLEGVSGGYTF. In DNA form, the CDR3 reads TGTGCCAGCAGCTTGGAGGGAGTCTCGGGTGGCTACACCTTC.

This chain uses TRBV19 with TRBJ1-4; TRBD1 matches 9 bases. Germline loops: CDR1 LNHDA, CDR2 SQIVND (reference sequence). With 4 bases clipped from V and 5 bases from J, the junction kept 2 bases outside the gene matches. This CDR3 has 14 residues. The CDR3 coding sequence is TGTGCCAGTAGTACGACAGGGGGAAATGAAAAACTGTTTTTT. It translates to CASSTTGGNEKLFF.

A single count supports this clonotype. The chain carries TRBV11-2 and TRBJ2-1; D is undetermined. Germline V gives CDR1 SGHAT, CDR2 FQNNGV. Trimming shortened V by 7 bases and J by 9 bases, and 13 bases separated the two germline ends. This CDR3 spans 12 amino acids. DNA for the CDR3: TGTGCCAGCACCCAAGGAGAAGGTGAGCAGTTCTTC. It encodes CASTQGEGEQFF.

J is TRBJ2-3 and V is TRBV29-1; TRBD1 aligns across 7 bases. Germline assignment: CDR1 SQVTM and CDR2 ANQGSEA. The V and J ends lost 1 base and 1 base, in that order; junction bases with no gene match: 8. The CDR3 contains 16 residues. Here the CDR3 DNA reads TGCAGCGTTGAAGTAGGGGGCGGGCGCGGCACAGATACGCAGTATTTT. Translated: CSVEVGGGRGTDTQYF.